This T cell receptor beta chain is drawn from a study of human T cells and chemical hapten exposure (dated by TCRdb to about 2021). For context, the study as a whole: For sensitization, 2% DPC in acetone was applied to a roughly 2 cm by roughly 2 cm area of upper inner arm skin. The mostly female patient cohort included alopecia areata with under or over 50% scalp involvement, alopecia totalis and alopecia universalis. In alopecia patients, the study followed how the peripheral blood TCR repertoire changed in vivo over primary and secondary sensitization to diphenylcyclopropenone (DPC), a hapten. Patch testing was done on the upper back using Finn chambers containing 0.01% DPC, and results were scored after 6 days according to International Contact Dermatitis Research Group standards. Patients additionally received weekly therapeutic DPC doses to the scalp throughout the approximately 24-week study period. Blood samples were taken from patients before sensitization (week 0) and at 2, 6 and about 24 weeks after DPC sensitization. The libraries were sequenced as a pool, and the TCR yield per sample differed mostly because of small variations in library volumes within the pool. Twenty-nine alopecia patients gave blood for TCR sequencing at one to four time points (pre-sensitization, 2, 6 and 24 weeks).

V is pared back by 2 bases and J by 3 bases, with 8 bases lying between the germline termini. CDR1 is given as MNHEY and CDR2 as SVGEGT, both from the germline V gene. The CDR3 sequence holds 13 residues, the cysteine and phenylalanine included. The retained sequence is limited to the CDR3, 39 bases, with the frame set at the first base. What this sample's time point label stands for: patch test 2, 6 weeks after DPC sensitization. In the paper's terms, the treatment or condition label means: therapeutic diphenylcyclopropenone sensitization with weekly scalp DPC. At each patch-test visit, blood was drawn before the patch test was applied. Patients were considered eligible if aged 18 to 70, diagnosed with alopecia and deemed suitable for DPC therapy, and patients were excluded if pregnant. Total RNA was extracted from unfractionated whole blood that had been collected in Tempus Blood RNA tubes. A note on this clonotype: The clone's antigen remains unknown. No base-level quality is on record; no much larger clone is a single base apart.

Libraries were made using RACE. This sample was sequenced with a NextSeq 500. Library preparation attached unique molecular identifiers to individual cDNA molecules for quantitative, reproducible TCR counting. Each blood RNA sample was used to sequence both TCR alpha and TCR beta chains. The original methods were these. A median of roughly 100,000 TCRs per sample was observed, with a range of roughly 23,224 to 700,000. The Decombinator software suite was used to annotate the V, J and CDR3 of the TCR reads. Every sample was subsampled to the same number of TCRs (28,000) for the PS versus PT1 abundance plots. Expanded TCRs were defined as absent before sensitization and observed at least eight times at the 2-week time point. TCRdb handled the public reads itself, with Q25 trimming in fastp and clone calling in MiXCR, and kept productive beta chains. Identical CDR3 proteins give one entry, which carries the most common genes and DNA. In this record, the V and J calls reflect TCRdb's handling and not the investigators' own analysis. This sample comprises about 140,000 distinct CDR3 sequences, over 9.5% of them detected only once. The ten largest make up around 1.4% of the sample.

General findings and caveats noted by the study authors: Because all patients had alopecia, a presumed autoimmune disease, the immune response of the patients might differ from that of healthy individuals. The number of TCRs above 1 in 1000 frequency did not change with DPC sensitization; there was no evidence of global repertoire structure alterations. After repeated subsampling, the strength of the expansion versus patch-test correlation and the threshold at which it became significant changed. Compared with pre-sensitization or healthy control sets, expanded TCRs formed significantly more large CDR3 similarity clusters, which is consistent with antigen-driven responses. The number of PT1 expanded TCRs positively correlated with patch test score, significant at thresholds 8, 16 and 32 but not 4.

The sequence derives from a woman in her forties or fifties with alopecia areata. Some clones in this sample may be carry-over from other donors' samples. The chain joins TRBV6-2 or TRBV6-3 to TRBJ2-7, with the D segment identity uncertain. The sample was whole blood, taken in connection with sensitization to the hapten diphenylcyclopropenone (DPC). The CDR3 amino acid sequence is: CASSYAGNYEQYF. The nucleotide sequence is given as TGTGCCAGCAGTTACGCTGGGAACTACGAGCAGTACTTC.